This T cell receptor (beta chain) was profiled in a study of blood T cell repertoires in COVID-19. The CDR3 spans 15 residues. The V end was cut by 1 base, the J end by 4 bases, with 13 bases between. Germline assignment: CDR1 SGHNT and CDR2 YENEEA. Method: immunoSEQ multiplex PCR; TCRdb's copy keeps in-frame clones and lacks some. This sample has 390,000 or so clones, with roughly four fifths found just once. The receptor was isolated from a woman aged 45-65 years who had recovered from COVID-19. This chain connects TRBV11-3 to TRBJ1-2; D remains ambiguous. The sample taken for sequencing was PBMCs or T cells enriched from blood (not recorded which). The CDR3 nucleotides are TGTGCCAGCAGCTTAGGGTTAGCGTCTAGCTATGGCTACACCTTC. This codes for CASSLGLASSYGYTF.